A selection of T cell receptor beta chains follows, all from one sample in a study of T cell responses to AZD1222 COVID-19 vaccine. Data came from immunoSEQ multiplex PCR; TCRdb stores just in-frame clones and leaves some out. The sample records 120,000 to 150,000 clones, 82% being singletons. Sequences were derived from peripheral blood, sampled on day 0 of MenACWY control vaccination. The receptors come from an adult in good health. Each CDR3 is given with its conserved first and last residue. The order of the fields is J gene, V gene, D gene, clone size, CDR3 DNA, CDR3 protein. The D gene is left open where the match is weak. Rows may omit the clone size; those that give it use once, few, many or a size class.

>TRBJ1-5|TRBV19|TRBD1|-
TGTGCCTCGGGGATGGGACAGAAAAATCAGCCCCAGCATTTT
CASGMGQKNQPQHF
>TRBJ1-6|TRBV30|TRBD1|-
TGTGCCTGGACCCTCCGACAGGGAAAATCACCCCTCCACTTT
CAWTLRQGKSPLHF
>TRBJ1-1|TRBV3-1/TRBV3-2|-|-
TGTGCCAGCAGCTACGGGGGAGGGGGCACTGAAGCTTTCTTT
CASSYGGGGTEAFF
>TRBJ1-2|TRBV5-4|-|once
TGTGCCAGCAGCTTGGATGGGGGCTACACCTTC
CASSLDGGYTF
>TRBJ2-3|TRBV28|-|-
TGTGCCAGCAGCTTAGGGGGAAACACAGATACGCAGTATTTT
CASSLGGNTDTQYF
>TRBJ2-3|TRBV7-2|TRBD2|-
TGTGCCAGCTACAACCCCCTACTAGCGGGGGGCACAGATACGCAGTATTTT
CASYNPLLAGGTDTQYF
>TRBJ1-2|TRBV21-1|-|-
-
CASSKVGQGNGYTF
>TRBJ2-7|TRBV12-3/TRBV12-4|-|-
TGTGCCAGCAGTCGATACTCCTACGAGCAGTACTTC
CASSRYSYEQYF
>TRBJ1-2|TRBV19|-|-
TGTGCCAGTAGTGCCGCGGGGCTTTACTACTATGGCTACACCTTC
CASSAAGLYYYGYTF
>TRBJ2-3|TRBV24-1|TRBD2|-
TGTGCCACCAGTGATCGTAGCGGGGGGGCGTTGGATACGCAGTATTTT
CATSDRSGGALDTQYF
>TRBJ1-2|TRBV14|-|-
TGTGCCAGCAGCCTCCATGATCCGGGCTATGGCTACACCTTC
CASSLHDPGYGYTF
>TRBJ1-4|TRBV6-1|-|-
TGTGCCAGCAGTGAAGCTGAGGAGCGGAAACTGTTTTTT
CASSEAEERKLFF
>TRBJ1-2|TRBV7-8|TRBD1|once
TGTGCCAGCAGCCCTAGGGGGCCGGGACAGGGGGTAGGTGGCTACACCTTC
CASSPRGPGQGVGGYTF
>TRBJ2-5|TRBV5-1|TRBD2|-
TGCGCCAGCAGCGTAGGGAGGGTCCGGGAGACCCAGTACTTC
CASSVGRVRETQYF
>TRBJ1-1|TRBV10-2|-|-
TGCGCCAGCAGTTTACAGGGAGGGACTGAAGCTTTCTTT
CASSLQGGTEAFF
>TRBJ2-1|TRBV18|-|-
TGTGCCAGCTCGCGAGGACAGTACAATGAGCAGTTCTTC
CASSRGQYNEQFF
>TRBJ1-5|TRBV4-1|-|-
TGCGCCAGCAGCCAGCAACCCGGGAACATTCAGCCCCAGCATTTT
CASSQQPGNIQPQHF
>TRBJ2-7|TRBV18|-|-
TGTGCCAGCTCAAAGGGAGGTTCCTCCTACGAGCAGTACTTC
CASSKGGSSYEQYF
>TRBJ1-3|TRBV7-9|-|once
TGTGCCAGCAGTCAGGTATACCTCTCTGGAAACACCATATATTTT
CASSQVYLSGNTIYF
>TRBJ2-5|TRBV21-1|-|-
TGTGCCAGCAGCGACCGGGACAGACAACAAGAGACCCAGTACTTC
CASSDRDRQQETQYF
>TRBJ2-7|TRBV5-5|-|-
TGTGCCAGCAGCTTGGCCGGGACCAACTCCTACGAGCAGTACTTC
CASSLAGTNSYEQYF
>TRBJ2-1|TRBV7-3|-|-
TGTGCCAGCAGCTTAGGAAGCTACAATGAGCAGTTCTTC
CASSLGSYNEQFF
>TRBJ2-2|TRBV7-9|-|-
TGTGCCAGCAGCTTCGCCAGGACGGCCGGGGAGCTGTTTTTT
CASSFARTAGELFF
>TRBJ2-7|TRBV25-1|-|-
TGTGCCAGCCCCTTTTGGACCGGCAAGCAGTACTTC
CASPFWTGKQYF
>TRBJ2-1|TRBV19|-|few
TGTGCCAGTAGTATTGGAGCTCCTTGGGATGAGCAGTTCTTC
CASSIGAPWDEQFF
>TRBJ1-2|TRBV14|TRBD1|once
TGTGCCAGCAGTCACTCCGGGACAGGGCATGACTATGGCTACACCTTC
CASSHSGTGHDYGYTF
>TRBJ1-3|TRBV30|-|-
TGTGCCTGGAGTGTCCCAGGACGCCGGGGATCCAAAGGGTTGAGGACCATATATTTT
CAWSVPGRRGSKGLRTIYF
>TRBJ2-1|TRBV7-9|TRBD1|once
TGTGCCAGCAGCCCCAGACAGGGGATTAACAATGAGCAGTTCTTC
CASSPRQGINNEQFF
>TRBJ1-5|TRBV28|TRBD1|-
TGTGCCAGCATGGGACAGGGGTTTTTTAGCAATCAGCCCCAGCATTTT
CASMGQGFFSNQPQHF
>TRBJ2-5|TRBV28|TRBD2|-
TGTGCCAGCAGTTTATCTGGCCAGCGGGGGGCTGGGGAGACCCAGTACTTC
CASSLSGQRGAGETQYF
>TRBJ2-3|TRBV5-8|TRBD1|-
TGTGCCAGCAGCTTGGAGGGACAGGGTAGGGATACGCAGTATTTT
CASSLEGQGRDTQYF
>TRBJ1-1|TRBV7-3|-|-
TGTGCCAGCAGCTTGACAGAGAACACTGAAGCTTTCTTT
CASSLTENTEAFF
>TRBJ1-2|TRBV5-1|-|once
TGCGCCAGCAGCTTGGGGCAGAACCCTAACTATGGCTACACCTTC
CASSLGQNPNYGYTF
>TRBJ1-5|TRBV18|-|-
TGTGCCAGCTCAGGTGGGACGGCCAGCAATCAGCCCCAGCATTTT
CASSGGTASNQPQHF
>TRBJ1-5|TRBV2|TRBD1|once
TGTGCCAGCAGTTACGGACAGGGGGCGGGCAATCAGCCCCAGCATTTT
CASSYGQGAGNQPQHF
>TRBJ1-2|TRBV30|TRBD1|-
TGTGCCGGACGGACAGGGCGGATCTATGGCTACACCTTC
CAGRTGRIYGYTF
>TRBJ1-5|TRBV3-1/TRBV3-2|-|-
TGTGCCAGCAGCCATTCAGGGGTCGGTCAGCCCCAGCATTTT
CASSHSGVGQPQHF
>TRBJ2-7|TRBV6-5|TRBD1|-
TGTGCCAGCAGACGACAGGGGGACGGGCGCTACGAGCAGTACTTC
CASRRQGDGRYEQYF
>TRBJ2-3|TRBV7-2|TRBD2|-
TGTGCCAGCAGCTTAACTAGCGGGGGCACAGATACGCAGTATTTT
CASSLTSGGTDTQYF
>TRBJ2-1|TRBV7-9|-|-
TGTGCCAGCAGCGTCTTAGCGCAAACCTACAATGAGCAGTTCTTC
CASSVLAQTYNEQFF
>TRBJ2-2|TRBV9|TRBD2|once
TGTGCCAGCAGCGCAAGACTAGCGCTGAACACCGGGGAGCTGTTTTTT
CASSARLALNTGELFF
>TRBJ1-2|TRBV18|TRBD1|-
TGTGCCAGCTCATCGGACAGGGGGCGTCCCTACACCTTC
CASSSDRGRPYTF
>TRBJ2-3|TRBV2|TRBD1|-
TGTGCCAGCAGTCAACCCACAGGGGGCAGGGGCACAGATACGCAGTATTTT
CASSQPTGGRGTDTQYF
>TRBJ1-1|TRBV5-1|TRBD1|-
TGCGCCAGCAGCGGACTACAGGGGAGTACTGAAGCTTTCTTT
CASSGLQGSTEAFF
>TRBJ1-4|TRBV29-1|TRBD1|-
TGCAGCGTAGCAGGGGGATCACCAAAAAATGAAAAACTGTTTTTT
CSVAGGSPKNEKLFF
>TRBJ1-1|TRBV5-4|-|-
TGTGCCAGCAGCCATCGGGGGGGCACTGAAGCTTTCTTT
CASSHRGGTEAFF
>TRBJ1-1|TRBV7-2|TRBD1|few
TGTGCCAGCAGCTTATGGGGTGGGACAGGCGATGAAGCTTTCTTT
CASSLWGGTGDEAFF
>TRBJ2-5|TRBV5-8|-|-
TGTGCCAGCAGCTTGGGGGACATCGCAGAGACCCAGTACTTC
CASSLGDIAETQYF
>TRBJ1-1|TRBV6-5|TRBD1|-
TGTGCCAGCAATAGACAGGGCGATATGAACTCTGAAGCTTTCTTT
CASNRQGDMNSEAFF
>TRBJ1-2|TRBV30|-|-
TGTGCCTGGAGTGTACGGACCCAGATCTATCGCTACACCTTC
CAWSVRTQIYRYTF
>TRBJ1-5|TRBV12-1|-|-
TGTGCCAGCAGCTTTGGTACAGGCGGACCCAATCAGCCCCAGCATTTT
CASSFGTGGPNQPQHF
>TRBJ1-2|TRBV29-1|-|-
TGCAGCGTTTCCAAGACAGGAGGCTATGGCTACACCTTC
CSVSKTGGYGYTF
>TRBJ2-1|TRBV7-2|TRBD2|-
TGTGCCAGCAGCAGCCACGGGGGGGTTAGGAATGAGCAGTTCTTC
CASSSHGGVRNEQFF
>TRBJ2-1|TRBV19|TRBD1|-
TGTGCCAGTAGTATCACAGGGGTCTACAATGAGCAGTTCTTC
CASSITGVYNEQFF